What follows is one T cell receptor (beta chain) and its context. Its matching antigen is unknown. CDR1 is SGHRS, CDR2 YFSETQ, per germline. With 4 bases removed from V and 4 bases from J, the gap between germline ends came to 15 bases. This CDR3 is 15 amino acids long. This record belongs to a study of T cell responses to AZD1222 COVID-19 vaccine. The protocol was immunoSEQ multiplex PCR, while the TCRdb copy is restricted to in-frame clones and leaves out a portion. The table records over 140,000 clones, nearly 95% of them present only once. General study findings and limits: Baseline seropositives among AZD1222 recipients totaled only five to seven. White British ancestry dominated among donors, who included more females, and clonal diversity was possibly underestimated. Repertoires were sampled only after the peak T cell response.

The chain carries TRBV5-1 and TRBJ2-1; a possible D gene is TRBD2 (5 bases). This receptor was identified in an adult who received the AZD1222 COVID-19 vaccine. This specimen was peripheral blood, taken 28 days after the second AZD1222 dose. CDR3 protein: CASSGSRAEYNEQFF. CDR3 DNA: TGCGCCAGCAGCGGTAGTCGAGCGGAGTACAATGAGCAGTTCTTC. The full variable domain, in which reference TRBV5-1 and TRBJ2-1 provide the parts outside the CDR3, is KAGVTQTPRYLIKTRGQQVTLSCSPISGHRSVSWYQQTPGQGLQFLFEYFSETQRNKGNFPGRFSGRQFSNSRSEMNVSTLELGDSALYLCASSGSRAEYNEQFFGPGTRLTVL.